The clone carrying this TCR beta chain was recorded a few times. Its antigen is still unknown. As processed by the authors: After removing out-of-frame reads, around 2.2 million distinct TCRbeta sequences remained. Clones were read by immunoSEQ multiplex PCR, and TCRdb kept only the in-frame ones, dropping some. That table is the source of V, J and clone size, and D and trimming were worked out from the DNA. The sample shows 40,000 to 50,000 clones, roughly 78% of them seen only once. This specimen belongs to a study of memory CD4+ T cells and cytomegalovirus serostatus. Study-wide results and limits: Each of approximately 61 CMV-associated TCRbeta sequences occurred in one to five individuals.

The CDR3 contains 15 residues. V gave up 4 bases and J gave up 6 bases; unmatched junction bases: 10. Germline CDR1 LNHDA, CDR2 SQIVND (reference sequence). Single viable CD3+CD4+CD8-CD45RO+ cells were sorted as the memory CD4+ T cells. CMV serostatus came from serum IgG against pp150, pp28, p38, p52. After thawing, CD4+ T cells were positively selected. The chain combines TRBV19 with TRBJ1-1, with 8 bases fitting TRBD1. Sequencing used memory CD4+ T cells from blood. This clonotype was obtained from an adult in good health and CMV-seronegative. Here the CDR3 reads CASSNHWTGSSEAFF. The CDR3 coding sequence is TGTGCCAGTAGTAACCACTGGACAGGGTCGTCTGAAGCTTTCTTT.